This record concerns one TCR beta chain sequence. Sequencing was performed with immunoSEQ multiplex PCR; in TCRdb, only in-frame clones are kept and a portion is missing. The table shows 170,000 or so clones, with roughly 90% occurring only once. Between the trimmed V and J ends, which lost 7 bases and 0 bases, there was a span of 13 bases. The CDR3 totals 16 residues. Germline lookup yields CDR1 MNHEY and CDR2 SVGEGT. The sample belongs to a study of blood T cell repertoires in COVID-19. The overall study: The analysed material was cDNA or gDNA that came from T cells, B-cell-depleted T cells, or PBMCs.

The specimen sequenced was PBMCs or T cells enriched from blood (not recorded which). This chain uses TRBV6-2 or TRBV6-3 with TRBJ2-6; possible D gene TRBD1, 5 bases. This clonotype originated in a woman aged 50 to 60 who had recovered from COVID-19. The CDR3 DNA reads as TGTGCCAGCACCCCTCTAGGGGACTCTGGGGCCAACGTCCTGACTTTC. Translating it yields CASTPLGDSGANVLTF.